This TCR beta chain was found in a study of T cells in Graves' hyperthyroidism and ophthalmopathy (dated by TCRdb to the late 2010s). Describing the broader study: Peripheral blood samples were taken at the time of initial diagnosis, prior to any treatment. A discovery cohort of fewer than 110 patients, about 40 with Graves' ophthalmopathy and over 55 with stable Graves' hyperthyroidism, was used to find distinguishing TCR V-J signatures. Prospective prediction of ophthalmopathy was tested in an independent validation cohort consisting of 18 hyperthyroidism patients and more than 15 patients who later progressed to ophthalmopathy. The roughly 100 discovery patients were divided at random into training and test sets in a 7:3 ratio. In several Graves' hyperthyroidism patients, the study also compared T-cell repertoires from thyroid tissue with T-cell repertoires from blood. After sampling, hyperthyroidism patients received methimazole starting at 30 mg daily, and ophthalmopathy patients received high-dose intravenous methylprednisolone. According to the paper, TCR Vbeta CDR3 sequencing was carried out on some 130 peripheral blood samples, which came from around 43 ophthalmopathy, fewer than 80 hyperthyroidism and approximately 17 progressor patients. Broad study findings and their caveats: Most expanded thyroid clonotypes (frequency above 0.001) were also detected in blood, a finding suggesting that blood repertoires may reflect thyroid immune responses. A 13 V-J signature model separated ophthalmopathy from stable hyperthyroidism, with 87.88% sensitivity and about 81% specificity in cross-validation and 80%/75% in testing. Sample size was not statistically predetermined, and blinding of investigators to group allocation was not performed. In validation, the model predicted progression to ophthalmopathy with about 71% sensitivity and about 72% specificity, a median of around 6.6 months before onset.

Ophthalmopathy patients had moderately to severely active disease, Clinical Activity Score of at least 3, NOSPECS grade of at least 4, and duration under 3 months. Exclusion was applied to patients with uncontrolled infections, other autoimmune diseases, pregnancy or lactation. Diagnoses were based on clinical symptoms, serum thyroxine and TRAb, thyroid ultrasound and orbital computed tomography. PBMCs were isolated from more than 8 ml of fresh peripheral blood by Ficoll-Paque density gradient centrifugation. Total RNA was extracted with Trizol reagent, and quality was checked on an Agilent 2100 Bioanalyzer. TCR beta CDR3 regions were amplified from RNA transcripts. The first round of RT-PCR for the TCR CDR3 was performed with the HTBI primer set and the Qiagen OneStep RT-PCR kit. Libraries were constructed in a second round of multiplex PCR, after which size selection and purification were carried out. Sequencing of the libraries was done on an Illumina HiSeq2000 using paired-end 100 bp reads. From the authors' description of their analysis: SOAPnuke was used to process the raw data, with reads discarded if the reads contained adapters or uncalled bases, had a mean Phred below 15, or lacked an exact constant-primer or identifier match. High-quality paired reads were merged using COPE v1.2.5, and each unique nucleotide sequence was defined as a clonotype. Clonotypes were aligned to IMGT TRBV, TRBD and TRBJ reference segments using MiTCR v1.1. The analysis was restricted to V-J combinations with a frequency above 0.0001, which together covered 98% to 99.2% of the repertoires. The TCS score was defined as F50 (clonal expansion) divided by E x V (chaos), with BLOSUM62-based TCRdist calculated between CDR3 peptides within each V-J. Welch's t-statistics and random forest reduced approximately 520 V-J features to about 13, which were used in a naive Bayes classifier (R e1071). The raw public reads went through TCRdb reprocessing: fastp at Q25, MiXCR clone calling, in-frame beta chains kept. CDR3 protein duplicates are merged, each entry listing the most common genes and DNA. TCRdb's processing, not the authors', yielded these V and J calls. The sample table lists around 530,000 distinct CDR3 sequences, roughly 18% of them with a count of one. Jointly, the top ten make up 15% to 20% of the sample.

This clonotype was detected a few times. No cognate antigen has been identified for it. No per-base quality is available; no much larger clone lies one base away. Source material: blood. This sequence was found in a woman aged 18-30 years with Graves' ophthalmopathy.

The DNA sequence reads TGTGCCAGTAGGGGAACAGGGGTTCAGCCCCAGCATTTT. The translation is CASRGTGVQPQHF. The chain links TRBV19 with TRBJ1-5, with TRBD1 identical over 7 junction bases. Trimming accounts for 6 bases at V and 6 bases at J, while the number of junction bases matched to no gene is 5. CDR1 LNHDA and CDR2 SQIVND were looked up in the germline V gene (reference sequence). From its cysteine to its phenylalanine, the CDR3 spans 13 amino acids. The retained sequence is limited to the CDR3, 39 bases, with the frame set at the first base.